This is a list of T cell receptor beta chains from one sample in a study of blood T cell repertoires in COVID-19. Profiled with immunoSEQ multiplex PCR; TCRdb holds only in-frame clones, not every one. This sample has 75,000 or so clones; around 85% occur once, and the top ten carry 4% to 6%. Source material: peripheral blood. The receptors were sampled from a woman over 75 with active or convalescent COVID-19. CDR3s include the opening cysteine and the closing phenylalanine or tryptophan. Each record gives: CDR3 protein, V gene, D gene, clone size. A D gene is named only where the DNA matches it firmly. Some rows mark clone size as missing; the rest say once, few, many or name a class of expanded clone.

CDR3: CASTPGQPLSYEQYF
V: TRBV7-2
D: -
size: once

CDR3: CASSPDRTTTQYF
V: TRBV12-3/TRBV12-4
D: -
size: -

CDR3: CASSLVGSGGIETQYF
V: TRBV5-1
D: TRBD2
size: -

CDR3: CASSPPGQGGTEAFF
V: TRBV18
D: TRBD1
size: -

CDR3: CASSPIRGAVGNTIYF
V: TRBV11-2
D: -
size: -

CDR3: CAWSGTSGYEQYF
V: TRBV30
D: TRBD2
size: -

CDR3: CSADRGPDTQYF
V: TRBV29-1
D: TRBD1
size: -

CDR3: CASSLFLASNQPQHF
V: TRBV28
D: -
size: -

CDR3: CANSREVGEQFF
V: TRBV28
D: TRBD2
size: -

CDR3: CASSLMGTSGSRSYEQYF
V: TRBV5-1
D: TRBD2
size: -

CDR3: CASTTRRAGGGNEQFF
V: TRBV5-6
D: TRBD2
size: -